The rows below give T cell receptor beta chains drawn from one sample of a study of shared clonotypes between healthy human individuals. Here immunoSEQ multiplex PCR was the method, and the copy in TCRdb shows in-frame clones only, minus some. This table has 2 million to 2.5 million clones, approximately 95% appearing once. The sequenced sample was naive CD4+ T cells from PBMCs. The receptors were sampled from a man younger than 35 in good health. Some clones in this sample may be carry-over from other donors' samples. The CDR3 runs from the conserved cysteine through the conserved F or W. Fields, in order: V gene, D gene, clone size, J gene, CDR3 DNA, CDR3 protein. A D gene is named only where the DNA matches it firmly. Size is omitted from some rows. Given values are once, few, many or a class for expanded clones.

v_gene: TRBV27; d_gene: .; abundance: .; j_gene: TRBJ2-6; CDR3nt: TGTGCCAGCAGTTTAACGGACAACTCTGGGGCCAACGTCCTGACTTTC; CDR3aa: CASSLTDNSGANVLTF
v_gene: TRBV7-2; d_gene: .; abundance: .; j_gene: TRBJ2-2; CDR3nt: TGTGCCAGCAGCAAGCCGGGACTCGTGCTAGCGTCCGGGGAGCTGTTTTTT; CDR3aa: CASSKPGLVLASGELFF
v_gene: TRBV5-6; d_gene: TRBD1; abundance: .; j_gene: TRBJ1-4; CDR3nt: TGTGCCAGCAGCACTAATCGACAGGGGCCTTGGGCTAATGAAAAACTGTTTTTT; CDR3aa: CASSTNRQGPWANEKLFF
v_gene: TRBV7-8; d_gene: TRBD2; abundance: .; j_gene: TRBJ2-1; CDR3nt: TGTGCCAGCAGCTCCCCCGGGGGCGGGAGGTCCTACAATGAGCAGTTCTTC; CDR3aa: CASSSPGGGRSYNEQFF
v_gene: TRBV19; d_gene: TRBD1; abundance: once; j_gene: TRBJ2-7; CDR3nt: TGTGCCAGTAAGACACAGGGGGGATCCTACGAGCAGTACTTC; CDR3aa: CASKTQGGSYEQYF
v_gene: TRBV5-4; d_gene: .; abundance: .; j_gene: TRBJ2-1; CDR3nt: TGTGCCAGCACGAGTGGGGGGGCGAGAGGGGGCTACAATGAGCAGTTCTTC; CDR3aa: CASTSGGARGGYNEQFF
v_gene: TRBV4-2; d_gene: .; abundance: .; j_gene: TRBJ2-1; CDR3nt: TGTGCCAGCAGCCAAGGACCCCTCGGAGGTGAGCAGTTCTTC; CDR3aa: CASSQGPLGGEQFF
v_gene: TRBV6-1; d_gene: .; abundance: once; j_gene: TRBJ1-1; CDR3nt: TGTGCCAGCAGTGTTGTCAGGGTGAACACTGAAGCTTTCTTT; CDR3aa: CASSVVRVNTEAFF
v_gene: TRBV19; d_gene: .; abundance: .; j_gene: TRBJ1-1; CDR3nt: TGTGCCACTAAAATGGGACACCTGAACACTGAAGCTTTCTTT; CDR3aa: CATKMGHLNTEAFF
v_gene: TRBV29-1; d_gene: .; abundance: .; j_gene: TRBJ1-1; CDR3nt: TGCAGCGCAGCCCGACAGCCGAACACTGAAGCTTTCTTT; CDR3aa: CSAARQPNTEAFF
v_gene: TRBV6-5; d_gene: .; abundance: once; j_gene: TRBJ1-3; CDR3nt: TGTGCCAGCGGCCAGCGTCCAGGGCTCGGAAACACCATATATTTT; CDR3aa: CASGQRPGLGNTIYF
v_gene: TRBV7-2; d_gene: TRBD2; abundance: .; j_gene: TRBJ2-7; CDR3nt: TGTGCCAGCAGCTTAGGCCTCGGCGGGAGGGGCTACGAGCAGTACTTC; CDR3aa: CASSLGLGGRGYEQYF
v_gene: TRBV5-1; d_gene: TRBD2; abundance: .; j_gene: TRBJ2-7; CDR3nt: TGCGCCAGCAGCTTATTAGCGGGAGTGGGGGAGCAGTACTTC; CDR3aa: CASSLLAGVGEQYF
v_gene: TRBV6-1; d_gene: .; abundance: .; j_gene: TRBJ2-1; CDR3nt: TGTGCCAGCAGTGGAAGAGGAGGGATATACAATGAGCAGTTCTTC; CDR3aa: CASSGRGGIYNEQFF
v_gene: TRBV2; d_gene: .; abundance: once; j_gene: TRBJ2-1; CDR3nt: TGTGCCAGCAGTGACGCGCGGCCCTCCTACAATGAGCAGTTCTTC; CDR3aa: CASSDARPSYNEQFF
v_gene: TRBV6-6; d_gene: TRBD2; abundance: once; j_gene: TRBJ2-3; CDR3nt: TGTGCCAGCAGTCCGAGAGCGGGAGGGGGTTCAGATACGCAGTATTTT; CDR3aa: CASSPRAGGGSDTQYF
v_gene: TRBV28; d_gene: TRBD2; abundance: .; j_gene: TRBJ2-3; CDR3nt: TGTGCCAGCAGTACCGGGACTAGAAGGGTATTGTGGTCGCAGTATTTT; CDR3aa: CASSTGTRRVLWSQYF
v_gene: TRBV6-5; d_gene: TRBD1; abundance: .; j_gene: TRBJ1-2; CDR3nt: TGTGCCAGCAGTTCCGTACAGGGGACTGGCTACACCTTC; CDR3aa: CASSSVQGTGYTF
v_gene: TRBV30; d_gene: TRBD1; abundance: few; j_gene: TRBJ1-1; CDR3nt: TGTGCCCGGGACAGGGCTGGCACTGAAGCTTTCTTT; CDR3aa: CARDRAGTEAFF
v_gene: TRBV27; d_gene: TRBD1; abundance: .; j_gene: TRBJ1-2; CDR3nt: TGTGCCAGCAGTTCTAGAGGGGGCGGATCGGCGGGCTACACCTTC; CDR3aa: CASSSRGGGSAGYTF
v_gene: TRBV30; d_gene: TRBD2; abundance: .; j_gene: TRBJ2-1; CDR3nt: TGTGCCTGGAGTAGACTAGCGGACCCTTTTACTGAGCAGTTCTTC; CDR3aa: CAWSRLADPFTEQFF
v_gene: TRBV28; d_gene: .; abundance: .; j_gene: TRBJ2-1; CDR3nt: TGTGCCAGCAGTTTTCGGCCCTATGAGCAGTTCTTC; CDR3aa: CASSFRPYEQFF
v_gene: TRBV30; d_gene: .; abundance: .; j_gene: TRBJ2-2; CDR3nt: TGTGCCTGGAGTGTATACACCGGGGAGCTGTTTTTT; CDR3aa: CAWSVYTGELFF
v_gene: TRBV10-3; d_gene: .; abundance: .; j_gene: TRBJ1-1; CDR3nt: TGTGCCATCAGTGAGTCCGGGGTGCGGGCGAACACTGAAGCTTTCTTT; CDR3aa: CAISESGVRANTEAFF
v_gene: TRBV4-2; d_gene: .; abundance: once; j_gene: TRBJ2-3; CDR3nt: TGTGCCAGCAGCCAAGGGCAGGGAGGAGATACGCAGTATTTT; CDR3aa: CASSQGQGGDTQYF
v_gene: TRBV6-5; d_gene: .; abundance: .; j_gene: TRBJ1-5; CDR3nt: TGTGCCAGCAAAGATCGGTTCAATCAGCCCCAGCATTTT; CDR3aa: CASKDRFNQPQHF
v_gene: TRBV10-2; d_gene: .; abundance: .; j_gene: TRBJ2-7; CDR3nt: TGCGCCAGCGGAAACACTTGGGACTACGAGCAGTACTTC; CDR3aa: CASGNTWDYEQYF
v_gene: TRBV6-5; d_gene: TRBD2; abundance: .; j_gene: TRBJ2-3; CDR3nt: TGTGCCAGCAGGGTAGCGGGAAGCCCGCCAGATACGCAGTATTTT; CDR3aa: CASRVAGSPPDTQYF
v_gene: TRBV6-5; d_gene: TRBD1; abundance: .; j_gene: TRBJ1-1; CDR3nt: TGTGCCAGCAGTTCACGACTGATGACAGGGGCTGGTGAAGCTTTCTTT; CDR3aa: CASSSRLMTGAGEAFF
v_gene: TRBV4-1; d_gene: TRBD2; abundance: .; j_gene: TRBJ2-2; CDR3nt: TGCGCCAGCAGCCCCCCCGGGGGGGGCCCCCGCTTCGGGGAGCTGTTTTTT; CDR3aa: CASSPPGGGPRFGELFF
v_gene: TRBV5-4; d_gene: .; abundance: .; j_gene: TRBJ2-2; CDR3nt: TGTGCCAGCAGCCCTGTGGCAGGGGTAAAAGCCGGGGAGCTGTTTTTT; CDR3aa: CASSPVAGVKAGELFF
v_gene: TRBV9; d_gene: .; abundance: .; j_gene: TRBJ2-1; CDR3nt: TGTGCCAGCAGCGTAGCCAGAGGAGATTACAATGAGCAGTTCTTC; CDR3aa: CASSVARGDYNEQFF
v_gene: TRBV4-2; d_gene: .; abundance: once; j_gene: TRBJ2-2; CDR3nt: TGTGCCAGCAGCCAGGACCCCCAGGGTGGAGGGGAGCTGTTTTTT; CDR3aa: CASSQDPQGGGELFF
v_gene: TRBV5-1; d_gene: TRBD1; abundance: .; j_gene: TRBJ1-2; CDR3nt: TGCGCCAGCAGCGGGAGAATGGGACAGGACAACTATGGCTACACCTTC; CDR3aa: CASSGRMGQDNYGYTF
v_gene: TRBV7-9; d_gene: TRBD1; abundance: .; j_gene: TRBJ2-3; CDR3nt: TGTGCCAGCAGCTTGACAGGGCGAACAGATACGCAGTATTTT; CDR3aa: CASSLTGRTDTQYF